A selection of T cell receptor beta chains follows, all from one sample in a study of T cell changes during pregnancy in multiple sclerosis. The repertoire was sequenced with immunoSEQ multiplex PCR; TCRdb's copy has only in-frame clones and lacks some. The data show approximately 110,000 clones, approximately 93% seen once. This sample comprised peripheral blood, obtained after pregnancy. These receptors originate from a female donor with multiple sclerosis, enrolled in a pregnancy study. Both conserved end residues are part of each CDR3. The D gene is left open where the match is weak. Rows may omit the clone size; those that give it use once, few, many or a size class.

CDR3: CAWRGDSPDQPQHF
DNA: TGTGCCTGGAGAGGGGACTCCCCGGATCAGCCCCAGCATTTT
D: -
V: TRBV30
size: -
J: TRBJ1-5

CDR3: CASRNRGSNSPLHF
DNA: TGTGCCAGCAGAAACAGGGGGTCGAATTCACCCCTCCACTTT
D: TRBD1
V: TRBV6-5
size: -
J: TRBJ1-6

CDR3: CASSLPTGTGEQYF
DNA: TGTGCCAGCTCACTACCTACAGGGACAGGAGAGCAGTACTTC
D: TRBD1
V: TRBV18
size: few
J: TRBJ2-7

CDR3: CASSLAPSGSYEQYF
DNA: TGTGCCAGCAGCTTAGCTCCTAGCGGATCCTACGAGCAGTACTTC
D: TRBD2
V: TRBV7-6
size: -
J: TRBJ2-7

CDR3: CASSFGAGGFSDTQYF
DNA: TGCGCCAGCAGCTTCGGAGCGGGGGGGTTCTCAGATACGCAGTATTTT
D: TRBD2
V: TRBV5-1
size: -
J: TRBJ2-3

CDR3: CAWLRGQDAEAFF
DNA: TGCGCCTGGCTCCGAGGACAGGACGCTGAAGCTTTCTTT
D: TRBD1
V: TRBV10-1
size: -
J: TRBJ1-1

CDR3: CAIRDATSGLYNEQFF
DNA: TGTGCCATCAGAGACGCTACTAGCGGCCTTTACAATGAGCAGTTCTTC
D: TRBD2
V: TRBV10-3
size: -
J: TRBJ2-1

CDR3: CASSFSPPTGGEQYF
DNA: TGTGCCAGCAGTTTCTCTCCCCCTACGGGGGGCGAGCAGTACTTC
D: TRBD2
V: TRBV27
size: once
J: TRBJ2-7

CDR3: CASSMTGGDTEAFF
DNA: TGTGCCAGCAGTATGACAGGGGGCGACACTGAAGCTTTCTTT
D: TRBD1
V: TRBV25-1
size: -
J: TRBJ1-1

CDR3: CASTRRDNDIQYF
DNA: TGTGCCAGCACCCGAAGGGACAACGACATTCAGTACTTC
D: -
V: TRBV2
size: -
J: TRBJ2-4

CDR3: CASSYSQGTALHF
DNA: TGTGCCAGCAGTTACTCGCAGGGTACGGCCCTCCACTTT
D: -
V: TRBV6-5
size: -
J: TRBJ1-6